These T cell receptor beta chains were read from a single sample in a study of cytomegalovirus exposure and HLA in healthy donors. The table came from immunoSEQ multiplex PCR; TCRdb's copy has only in-frame clones and leaves some out. Seen here are about 110,000 clones, less than 80% observed once, and the top ten hold 3.5% to 4%. Source material: PBMCs. Every receptor here comes from a young man in good health and CMV-seropositive. Each CDR3 is given without its conserved first and last residue. Each record gives: J gene, V gene, CDR3 protein.

TRBJ2-2	TRBV5-1	ASSLFGIADTGELF
TRBJ2-7	TRBV19	ASSITGTGSEQY
TRBJ1-1	TRBV19	ASSMSPDRAPEAF
TRBJ2-7	TRBV19	ASSPGQATYEQY
TRBJ1-2	TRBV29-1	SVVKTGNYGYT
TRBJ1-3	TRBV7-9	ASRLTTGNTIY
TRBJ1-3	TRBV19	ASTTTGSGNTIY
TRBJ1-5	TRBV27	ASSFRQGNQPQH
TRBJ1-4	TRBV27	ASRGPTGGSAEKLF
TRBJ1-4	TRBV5-1	ASSLAGSNEKLF
TRBJ2-7	TRBV18	ASSPPSLSSYEQY
TRBJ2-7	TRBV25-1	ASKETGISSYEQY
TRBJ1-2	TRBV27	ASSVTVTDFYGYT
TRBJ1-1	TRBV11-2	ASSFQVLNTEAF
TRBJ2-1	TRBV21-1	ASSISRGKFDEQF
TRBJ2-5	TRBV7-7	ASSAGTAQETQY
TRBJ1-5	TRBV6-1	ASSEDSGSNQPQH
TRBJ2-5	TRBV27	ASSSLIRRQKGETQY
TRBJ2-3	TRBV5-6	ASSLRQGSTDTQY
TRBJ1-2	TRBV6-1	ASSGTGYYGYT
TRBJ2-1	TRBV13	ASSPPGTGAGNEQF
TRBJ2-7	TRBV5-4	ASSPPDTSGYEQY
TRBJ1-3	TRBV11-2	ASSLTRFSGNTIY
TRBJ1-1	TRBV21-1	ASSKKYRLITGNTEAF
TRBJ2-2	TRBV9	ASSVAGGYTGELF
TRBJ1-6	TRBV19	ASTSHRVLGQSSYNSPLH
TRBJ2-7	TRBV6-1	ASIWQGHTYEQY
TRBJ2-1	TRBV9	ASSVGTTYNEQF
TRBJ2-3	TRBV27	ASSLSSRADTQY
TRBJ2-5	TRBV7-9	ASSPVLGETQY
TRBJ2-7	TRBV6-5	AGRDRGFYEQY
TRBJ1-2	TRBV6-5	ASSYQGQGRGYT
TRBJ2-2	TRBV7-3	ASSARGLAGGTGELF
TRBJ1-1	TRBV5-1	ASSLEGGFTEAF
-	TRBV12-1	ASSPGGHEQY
TRBJ1-4	TRBV6-1	ASSEALRGLGEKLF
TRBJ2-2	TRBV11-2	ASSFTGNTGELF
TRBJ2-3	TRBV27	ASSDRGISDTQY
TRBJ1-3	TRBV6-5	ASSYGQDSGNTIY
TRBJ2-4	TRBV7-6	ASSATGTILENIQY